This is a list of T cell receptor beta chains from one sample in a study of Ad26.COV2.S vaccination and SARS-CoV-2 variants. Repertoires were generated with immunoSEQ multiplex PCR, while TCRdb's copy carries only in-frame clones and drops some. The sample shows around 300,000 clones, roughly nine tenths of them seen only once. This sample comprised peripheral blood, obtained in a trial of Ad26.COV2.S vaccine versus placebo. The receptor set was obtained from a person aged 18-65 years who received the Ad26.COV2.S COVID-19 vaccine or a placebo. Both conserved end residues are part of each CDR3. D genes are given only for firm matches. Clone size is given for some rows only: seen once, a few or many times, or a class if the clone is expanded.

TRBJ2-2,TRBV4-3,NA,NA,TGCGCCAGCAGCCAAGAGGTCTACAACACCGGGGAGCTGTTTTTT,CASSQEVYNTGELFF
TRBJ1-5,TRBV30,TRBD1,NA,TGTGCCTGGACGACTGGGACAGGCAATCAGCCCCAGCATTTT,CAWTTGTGNQPQHF
TRBJ1-1,TRBV6-5,NA,NA,TGTGCCAGCAGCCAACCGGGGGGGGCTGAAGCTTTCTTT,CASSQPGGAEAFF
TRBJ2-2,TRBV7-3,NA,NA,TGTGCCAGCAGCTCGCGACGGACAGCGAACACCGGGGAGCTGTTTTTT,CASSSRRTANTGELFF
TRBJ1-1,TRBV2,TRBD1,NA,TGTGCCAGCAGTGGGACAGGGGGCGGCGGGAACACTGAAGCTTTCTTT,CASSGTGGGGNTEAFF
TRBJ1-5,TRBV6-6,TRBD1,NA,TGTGCCAGCAGTTCGCAGGGACAGTCGAATCAGCCCCAGCATTTT,CASSSQGQSNQPQHF
TRBJ2-7,TRBV2,NA,few,TGTGCCAGCAGTGAAGCCCCATACGAGCAGTACTTC,CASSEAPYEQYF
TRBJ2-7,TRBV9,NA,NA,TGTGCCAGCAGCGTAGGGGGACGGAACTACGAGCAGTACTTC,CASSVGGRNYEQYF
TRBJ1-1,TRBV11-2,NA,NA,TGTGCCAGCACAGGGCTCGACGCTGAAGCTTTCTTT,CASTGLDAEAFF
TRBJ2-5,TRBV27,TRBD1,NA,TGTGCCAGCAGTCTAGGACAGGGGTTAGGTCAAGAGACCCAGTACTTC,CASSLGQGLGQETQYF
TRBJ2-7,TRBV5-4,TRBD1,once,TGTGCCAGCAGCTTGAATAGGGGACAGGGCTACGAGCAGTACTTC,CASSLNRGQGYEQYF
TRBJ1-6,TRBV12-5,NA,few,TGTGCTAGTCAAACCACAGGGACGGATTCACCCCTCCACTTT,CASQTTGTDSPLHF
TRBJ1-2,TRBV9,NA,NA,TGTGCCAGCAGCGTTCTAGTAACCGGGGGAAGAAATGGCTACACCTTC,CASSVLVTGGRNGYTF
TRBJ2-3,TRBV11-3,NA,NA,TGTGCCAGCAGCTTGGACGGGGGCTCAGATACGCAGTATTTT,CASSLDGGSDTQYF
TRBJ1-2,TRBV19,NA,NA,TGTGCCAGTGTGGCCCTTTTGGGGGGAGCTTATGGCTACACCTTC,CASVALLGGAYGYTF
TRBJ1-1,TRBV6-2/TRBV6-3,NA,NA,TGTGCCAGCAGTTACCAGGGGCTTGGGACTGAAGCTTTCTTT,CASSYQGLGTEAFF
TRBJ2-1,TRBV7-2,TRBD2,NA,TGTGCCAGCAGCGGGGGGGAACATGTGGGGAATGAGCAGTTCTTC,CASSGGEHVGNEQFF
TRBJ1-2,TRBV4-3,TRBD1,NA,TGCGCCAGCAGCCAACTCCAGGGGGGTCATAACTATGGCTACACCTTC,CASSQLQGGHNYGYTF
TRBJ1-2,TRBV7-2,TRBD1,NA,TGTGCCAGCAGCTTAGCAGGGGGGACAGGGAGTTATGGCTACACCTTC,CASSLAGGTGSYGYTF
TRBJ1-2,TRBV7-9,NA,NA,TGTGCCAGCAGCTCACCGGGACGCGGCTACACCTTC,CASSSPGRGYTF
TRBJ2-1,TRBV7-9,TRBD2,NA,TGTGCCAGCAGCCTAGGACTAGCGGGAGAGAGCTCCTACAATGAGCAGTTCTTC,CASSLGLAGESSYNEQFF
TRBJ2-3,TRBV5-8,NA,NA,TGTGCCAGCAGCGGTGACGGAATCACAGATACGCAGTATTTT,CASSGDGITDTQYF
TRBJ2-7,TRBV4-3,NA,NA,TGCGCCAGCAGCCAAGCACGGAGACCCTACGAGCAGTACTTC,CASSQARRPYEQYF
TRBJ1-1,TRBV19,TRBD1,once,TGTGCCAGTAGACTACTGAACCAGGGGGCGCGAGGTGAAGCTTTCTTT,CASRLLNQGARGEAFF
TRBJ1-1,TRBV5-4,NA,NA,TGTGCCAGCAGCGCTAGGGGCGGCGACACTGAAGCTTTCTTT,CASSARGGDTEAFF
TRBJ2-2,TRBV5-1,NA,NA,TGCGCCAGCAGCTTGCGGGTTTCCGGGGAGCTGTTTTTT,CASSLRVSGELFF
TRBJ2-2,TRBV6-1,NA,NA,TGTGCCAGCAGTGAACAAATGTTCCTCACCGGGGAGCTGTTTTTT,CASSEQMFLTGELFF
TRBJ2-1,TRBV4-3,NA,NA,TGCGCCAGCAGCCAAGAAGGACCCCACAATGAGCAGTTCTTC,CASSQEGPHNEQFF
TRBJ1-1,TRBV2,NA,NA,TGTGCCAGCAGGTCAGGTCTACAGGCCGGACAAGCTTTCTTT,CASRSGLQAGQAFF
TRBJ2-3,TRBV29-1,NA,NA,TGCAGCTCCATCCAGCCTCTTACGGGAGATACGCAGTATTTT,CSSIQPLTGDTQYF